A single sample is the source of the 26 T cell receptor beta chains below, sequenced in a study of CD8 T cells in ankylosing spondylitis. Study-wide findings and caveats: Eight highly homologous variants formed a TCR beta motif that appeared characteristic of ankylosing spondylitis blood.

These receptors' targets are unknown. Each CDR3 protein gets one entry after TCRdb re-called the 5' RACE reads with MiXCR. The sample carries fewer than 400,000 distinct CDR3 sequences, around 24% recorded once. The material sequenced was blood, either unsorted or a sorted T cell fraction (not recorded which). These receptors were obtained from a male donor with ankylosing spondylitis.

This clonotype appeared a few times. V usage is TRBV18 and J usage is TRBJ2-3; 9 nucleotides match TRBD2. This CDR3 region has 15 residues. Germline values: CDR1 KGHSH, CDR2 LQKENI. J gave up 2 bases and V 1 base, and 1 base lay outside the gene matches. The CDR3 bases are TGTGCCAGCTCACCACTAGCGGGAGTCACAGATACGCAGTATTTT. Amino acids: CASSPLAGVTDTQYF.

This clonotype was seen a handful of times. CDR3 protein: CASSLPGIETQYF. In DNA, the CDR3 is TGTGCCAGCAGCTTGCCGGGAATAGAGACCCAGTACTTC. The V call is TRBV5-8, the J call TRBJ2-5, with D possibly matching TRBD2 (5 bases). The CDR3 spans 13 residues. V lost 1 base and J 4 bases, leaving 8 bases between the germline ends. Germline loops: CDR1 SGHTS, CDR2 YDEGEE.

The rearrangement uses TRBV18 and TRBJ2-5; no firm D call. From germline, CDR1 is KGHSH and CDR2 LQKENI. V lost 4 bases to trimming and J lost 5 bases, with 17 bases between them. The CDR3 contains 15 residues. The CDR3 here is CASSRFDLDDETQYF. CDR3 sequence (DNA): TGTGCCAGCTCACGGTTTGATTTGGACGATGAGACCCAGTACTTC.

This clonotype was picked up a small number of times. The chain couples TRBV5-1 to TRBJ2-2; no firm D call. CDR3 size: 14 residues. Trimming left V 7 bases short and J 4 bases short, with 14 bases between. From germline, CDR1 is SGHRS and CDR2 YFSETQ. The CDR3 loop reads CASRLRARTGELFF. CDR3 DNA: TGCGCCAGCCGCCTCCGGGCTCGCACCGGGGAGCTGTTTTTT.

The chain links TRBV19 to TRBJ2-1; D call uncertain. Germline V lookup: CDR1 LNHDA, CDR2 SQIVND (reference sequence). V lost 6 bases and J 1 base, leaving 4 bases between the germline ends. This CDR3 is 12 amino acids long. The CDR3 loop reads CASSGSYNEQFF. The CDR3 DNA follows: TGTGCCAGTAGCGGTTCCTACAATGAGCAGTTCTTC.

This clonotype showed up just a few times. V is TRBV3-1 and J is TRBJ1-2; D possibly corresponds to TRBD1 (6 bases). Germline lookup yields CDR1 LGHDT and CDR2 YNNKEL (reference sequence). The CDR3 length is 16 residues. The ends were cut back, 4 bases at V and 5 bases at J, with 20 bases in the middle. CDR3 sequence (DNA): TGTGCCAGCAGCCCCACCGGGACATTCAGACTTTATGGCTACACCTTC. Amino acids: CASSPTGTFRLYGYTF.

The CDR3 DNA reads TGCAGTGCCGATACAACGGGGGAGACCCAGTACTTC. It is translated as CSADTTGETQYF. V gene TRBV20-1 combines with J gene TRBJ2-5; a possible D gene is TRBD2 (5 bases). V lost 6 bases to trimming and J lost 5 bases, with 13 bases between them. This CDR3 region has 12 residues. CDR1 and CDR2 from the germline V gene are DFQATT and SNEGSKA (reference sequence).

This clonotype has just a few counts. This rearrangement joins TRBV12-3 or TRBV12-4 to TRBJ2-7; D could derive from TRBD1 or TRBD2 (6 bases each). V lost 2 bases, J lost 7 bases, and 12 bases lay in between. CDR3 length: 13 residues. CDR3 coding DNA: TGTGCCAGCAGTTTACGGGGGCTGGGGGAGCAGTACTTC. Translating it yields CASSLRGLGEQYF.

In this sample, this clonotype turned up many times. V gene TRBV29-1 combines with J gene TRBJ2-1; D is uncertain. V was cut by 6 bases and J by 0 bases, with 9 bases left in between. Germline V gives CDR1 SQVTM, CDR2 ANQGSEA. This CDR3 has 13 amino acids. CDR3 sequence (DNA): TGCAGCGTCCGTAACCTCTCCTACAATGAGCAGTTCTTC. This codes for CSVRNLSYNEQFF.

This sequence joins TRBV10-1 and TRBJ2-1; D not certain. The CDR3 loop spans 15 amino acids. V lost 5 bases, J lost 0 bases, and 11 bases lay in between. CDR1 is WNHNN, CDR2 SYGVQD, per germline (reference sequence). Written as DNA, the CDR3 is TGCGCCAGCAGTTACGACTCTAGCTCCTACAATGAGCAGTTCTTC. It is translated as CASSYDSSSYNEQFF.

J is TRBJ2-3 and V is TRBV7-8; 7 positions match TRBD2. The V gene's germline CDR1 is SGHVS and CDR2 FQNEAQ. V was clipped by 0 bases and J by 2 bases; unmatched bases: 8. This CDR3 has 17 residues. The CDR3 loop is CASSLALRAGVTDTQYF. DNA of the CDR3: TGTGCCAGCAGCTTAGCGCTTCGGGCGGGAGTCACAGATACGCAGTATTTT.

The genes are TRBV20-1 and TRBJ1-5; weak D call: TRBD1 (6 bases). With 2 bases removed from V and 5 bases from J, the gap between germline ends came to 13 bases. Germline assignment: CDR1 DFQATT and CDR2 SNEGSKA (reference sequence). CDR3 size: 14 residues. CDR3 DNA: TGCAGTGCTAGAATAACAGGGAACCATCAGCCCCAGCATTTT. This encodes CSARITGNHQPQHF.

This clonotype was picked up a small number of times. V gene TRBV29-1 combines with J gene TRBJ1-4; 11 nucleotides align to TRBD1. CDR1 SQVTM and CDR2 ANQGSEA come from the germline V gene. V dropped 4 bases and J dropped 8; count of bases not matched to a gene: 3. CDR3 length equals 13 residues. The CDR3 protein is CSVARTGGEKLFF. CDR3 nucleotides: TGCAGCGTTGCAAGGACAGGGGGCGAAAAACTGTTTTTT.

The genes are TRBV7-8 and TRBJ1-5; possibly TRBD1 for D (5 bases). This CDR3 is 14 amino acids long. Germline CDR1 is SGHVS and CDR2 is FQNEAQ. V was trimmed by 1 base and J by 5 bases, leaving 9 bases between them. CDR3 bases: TGTGCCAGCAGCTTAGTTTCGGGGGATCAGCCCCAGCATTTT. This gives the protein CASSLVSGDQPQHF.

The chain is built from TRBV10-3 and TRBJ2-1, with 16 bases that match TRBD2. Germline loops: CDR1 ENHRY, CDR2 SYGVKD. The V and J ends lost 4 bases and 7 bases, in that order; junction bases with no gene match: 4. The CDR3 is made up of 16 amino acids. The CDR3 sequence: CAISVPGLAGGNEQFF. Here the CDR3 DNA reads TGTGCCATCAGTGTGCCGGGACTAGCGGGGGGGAATGAGCAGTTCTTC.

The genes are TRBV28 and TRBJ1-2, with 7 bases that match TRBD1. Germline V gene lookup returns CDR1 MDHEN and CDR2 SYDVKM. V shed 5 bases and J 4 bases; nucleotides not matched to a gene: 4. The CDR3 totals 13 residues. CDR3 residues: CASSIGTAYGYTF. DNA for the CDR3: TGTGCCAGCAGTATAGGGACAGCCTATGGCTACACCTTC.

The chain uses TRBV11-3 and TRBJ2-1; D perhaps matches TRBD2 (6 bases). This CDR3 contains 15 residues. Trimming removed 2 bases at V and 10 bases at J, with 18 bases between. CDR1 is SGHNT, CDR2 YENEEA, per germline. The CDR3 protein is CASSLMGGTASEQFF. CDR3 coding DNA: TGTGCCAGCAGCTTAATGGGAGGCACTGCGAGCGAGCAGTTCTTC.

There are a few counts of this clonotype. This sequence joins TRBV24-1 and TRBJ1-2; weak D call: TRBD1 (5 bases). The CDR3 has 15 amino acids. V lost 4 bases, J lost 0 bases, and 11 bases lay in between. Per germline, CDR1 KGHDR and CDR2 SFDVKD. As DNA, the CDR3 is TGTGCCACCAGTGAAACCGGGGCGACTAACTATGGCTACACCTTC. Translated, it gives CATSETGATNYGYTF.

This chain connects TRBV18 to TRBJ2-5; D is ambiguous. CDR3 length: 13 amino acids. Germline V lookup: CDR1 KGHSH, CDR2 LQKENI. Trimming removed 0 bases from V and 4 bases from J, with 6 bases in between. CDR3 coding DNA: TGTGCCAGCTCACCACCGTCTTTAGAGACCCAGTACTTC. Translated, it gives CASSPPSLETQYF. Full variable domain (rest looked up from reference TRBV18 and TRBJ2-5): NAGVMQNPRHLVRRRGQEARLRCSPMKGHSHVYWYRQLPEEGLKFMVYLQKENIIDESGMPKERFSAEFPKEGPSILRIQQVVRGDSAAYFCASSPPSLETQYFGPGTRLLVL.

The gene calls are TRBV4-3 and TRBJ2-2; TRBD2 might be the D (5 bases). The germline V gene encodes CDR1 LGHNA and CDR2 YSLEER. There are 13 residues in the CDR3. V was trimmed by 4 bases and J by 5 bases, leaving 8 bases between them. DNA for the CDR3: TGCGCCAGCAGCCTTACTAGAACCGGGGAGCTGTTTTTT. Its translation: CASSLTRTGELFF.

This clonotype was found a few times. V usage is TRBV6-2 or TRBV6-3 and J usage is TRBJ2-3; no definite D call. CDR3 length equals 15 residues. Trimming took off 2 bases at V and 2 bases at J, with 11 bases between the two ends. The germline V gene has CDR1 MNHEY and CDR2 SVGEGT. CDR3 amino acids: CASSYNGYPTDTQYF. The CDR3 DNA reads TGTGCCAGCAGTTACAACGGCTACCCCACAGATACGCAGTATTTT.

Many counts were recorded for this clonotype. The chain joins TRBV12-3 or TRBV12-4 to TRBJ1-5; no reliable D call. The CDR3 runs 13 residues. The germline V and J ends were trimmed by 1 base and 4 bases, with 5 bases remaining between them. CDR3 protein: CASSLDINQPQHF. CDR3 coding DNA: TGTGCCAGCAGTTTAGATATAAATCAGCCCCAGCATTTT.

The rearrangement joins TRBV2 to TRBJ2-2, with TRBD2 matching 8 bases. CDR3 length: 14 amino acids. Trimming took 7 bases from V and 2 from J; bases not matched to a gene: 3. The V gene's germline CDR1 is SNHLY and CDR2 FYNNEI. The CDR3 here is CASTSGSNTGELFF. Written as DNA, the CDR3 is TGTGCCAGCACTAGCGGGTCAAACACCGGGGAGCTGTTTTTT.

The rearrangement uses TRBV7-3 and TRBJ2-7; TRBD1 agrees at 7 bases. With V trimmed by 5 bases and J by 1 base, 5 bases remained unmatched. Per the germline V gene, CDR1 is SGHTA and CDR2 is FQGTGA. The CDR3 runs to 14 residues. Here the CDR3 DNA reads TGTGCCAGCAGCGAAACAGGGGTTTCCTACGAGCAGTACTTC. Protein sequence: CASSETGVSYEQYF. The entire variable domain, with the rest obtained from reference TRBV7-3 and TRBJ2-7, is as follows: GAGVSQTPSNKVTEKGKYVELRCDPISGHTALYWYRQSLGQGPEFLIYFQGTGAADDSGLPNDRFFAVRPEGSVSTLKIQRTERGDSAVYLCASSETGVSYEQYFGPGTRLTVT.

This clonotype was observed a handful of times. This chain links TRBV28 with TRBJ2-7, with TRBD1 matching over 11 bases. Germline-derived CDR1 and CDR2 are MDHEN and SYDVKM. The CDR3 is made up of 15 amino acids. V shed 3 bases, J shed 4 bases, and the junction held 5 bases outside the gene matches. Here the CDR3 DNA reads TGTGCCAGCAGTTTCGGGGGGGACAGGGGGTACGAGCAGTACTTC. Translated: CASSFGGDRGYEQYF.

This clonotype was observed a few times. The CDR3 bases are TGTGCCATCAGTGAGTCGTTAATCTTCCGGTTCTTC. Residues: CAISESLIFRFF. The chain couples TRBV10-3 to TRBJ2-1; D gene unclear. The V end was cut by 0 bases, the J end by 15 bases, with 12 bases between. This CDR3 spans 12 amino acids. Germline values: CDR1 ENHRY, CDR2 SYGVKD.